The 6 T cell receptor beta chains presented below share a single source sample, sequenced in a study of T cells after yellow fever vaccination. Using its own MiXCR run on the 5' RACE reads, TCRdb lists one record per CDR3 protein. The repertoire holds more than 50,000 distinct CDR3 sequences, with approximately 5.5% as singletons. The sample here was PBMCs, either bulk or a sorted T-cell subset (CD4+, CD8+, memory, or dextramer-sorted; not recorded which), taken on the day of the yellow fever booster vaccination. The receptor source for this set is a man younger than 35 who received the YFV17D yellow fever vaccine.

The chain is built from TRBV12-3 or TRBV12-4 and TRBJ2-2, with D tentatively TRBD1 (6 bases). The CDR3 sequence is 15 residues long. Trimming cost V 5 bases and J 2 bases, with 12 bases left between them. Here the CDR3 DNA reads TGTGCCAGCAGTAAGGACAGTTTTAACACCGGGGAGCTGTTTTTT. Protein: CASSKDSFNTGELFF.

CDR3: CASSRDHRGATEAFF. In nucleotides, the CDR3 is TGTGCCAGCAGCCGCGATCACAGGGGGGCCACTGAAGCTTTCTTT. The V gene is TRBV4-2, the J gene TRBJ1-1, with 8 nucleotides matching TRBD1. Germline lookup yields CDR1 LGHNA and CDR2 YNFKEQ. CDR3 size: 15 residues. The ends lost 4 bases at V and 4 bases at J; junction bases unmatched: 8.

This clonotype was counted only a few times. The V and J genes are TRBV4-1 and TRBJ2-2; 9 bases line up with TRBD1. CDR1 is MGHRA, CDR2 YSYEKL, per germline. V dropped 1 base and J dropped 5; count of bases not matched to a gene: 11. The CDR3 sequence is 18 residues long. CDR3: CASSQAQGTGFGTGELFF. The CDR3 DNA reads TGCGCCAGCAGCCAAGCTCAAGGGACAGGGTTCGGGACCGGGGAGCTGTTTTTT.

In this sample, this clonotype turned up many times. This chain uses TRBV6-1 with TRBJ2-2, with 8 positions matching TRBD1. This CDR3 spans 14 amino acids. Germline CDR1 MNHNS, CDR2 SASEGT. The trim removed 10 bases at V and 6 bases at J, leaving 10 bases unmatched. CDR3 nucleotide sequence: TGTGCCATTCATGCAGGGGGCTGGGCCGGGGAGCTGTTTTTT. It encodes CAIHAGGWAGELFF.

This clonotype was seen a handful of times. The CDR3 sequence is CSGIPQGIMGTEAFF. For the CDR3, the DNA is TGCAGCGGCATTCCACAGGGCATTATGGGCACTGAAGCTTTCTTT. V is TRBV29-1 and J is TRBJ1-1; a possible D gene is TRBD1 (6 bases). Germline CDR1 is SQVTM and CDR2 is ANQGSEA. The CDR3 sequence is 15 residues long. The V end was cut by 7 bases, the J end by 4 bases, with 22 bases between.

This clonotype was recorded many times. CDR3 bases: TGTGCCAGCAGCTTAGGGGTTATGAACACTGAAGCTTTCTTT. It yields the protein CASSLGVMNTEAFF. The chain couples TRBV7-3 to TRBJ1-1; no clear D. The V gene lost 2 bases and the J gene lost 0 bases, with 7 bases spanning the gap. The length of the CDR3 is 14 residues. The V gene's germline CDR1 is SGHTA and CDR2 FQGTGA. Combining the CDR3 with reference TRBV7-3 and TRBJ1-1 gives the whole variable domain GAGVSQTPSNKVTEKGKYVELRCDPISGHTALYWYRQSLGQGPEFLIYFQGTGAADDSGLPNDRFFAVRPEGSVSTLKIQRTERGDSAVYLCASSLGVMNTEAFFGQGTRLTVV.